This T cell receptor (beta chain) stems from a study of PD-1 blockade in classical Hodgkin lymphoma (dated by TCRdb to 2019 to 2021). For the wider study: Nivolumab dosing was 3 mg/kg intravenously every 2 weeks, continuing until either disease progression or unacceptable toxicity. To define a peripheral blood immune signature of response to PD-1 blockade in classical Hodgkin lymphoma, the study combined TCR beta sequencing with CyTOF. The study at large found these results: Baseline TCR diversity was reported to be lower in newly diagnosed patients than in healthy donors and to be lower still in relapsed/refractory patients. Only a single clinical trial cohort was studied, and what caused the repertoire differences, possibly disease activity or prior therapy, remained undefined. Patients starting nivolumab less than 1 year after ASCT had lower diversity and were excluded from later analyses to avoid confounding by immune reconstitution. A significant rise by C4D1 was seen in CD4+ but not CD8+ TCR diversity (p=0.0027 vs p=0.16), with the rise being most apparent in complete responders (p=0.02). Baseline diversity similar to that of newly diagnosed patients was observed in trial patients achieving complete response, whereas significantly lower diversity was observed in partial responders and progressors.

Inclusive of the bounding cysteine and phenylalanine, the CDR3 is 13 residues long. Kept here is only the CDR3 DNA, which spans 39 bases and is read in frame from base 1. V is pared back by 10 bases and J by 1 base, with 13 bases lying between the germline termini. Based on the germline V gene (reference sequence), the CDR1 and CDR2 sequences are SEHNR and FQNEAQ. Genomic DNA was isolated using the Qiagen DNeasy kit from unsorted PBMCs as well as from negatively selected CD4+ and CD8+ fractions. TCR beta CDR3 regions were subjected to amplification by immunoSEQ multiplex PCR with primers that anneal to V and J segments. A synthetic immune receptor repertoire was used to minimize amplification bias, and remaining bias was computationally removed after sequencing. From the authors' description of their analysis: Custom Python scripts were used to quantify repertoire diversity as the Shannon entropy index. Unsorted, CD4+ and CD8+ repertoires were analyzed separately, except in combined analyses where CD4+ and CD8+ sequences were merged in silico. Clonal expansion was defined as a frequency increase of at least 2-fold after treatment compared with C1D1, and clones undetected at baseline were assigned a pseudocount of 0.5. Clones with 0 or 1 copy at C1D1 were defined as singleton clones, while clones with 2 or more copies were defined as non-singleton clones. Clones expanded in unsorted samples were labelled as CD4+, CD8+ or unknown by matching protein sequences in sorted samples from the same patient. Wilcoxon tests on paired samples were used to test changes in diversity from C1D1 to C4D1. TCRdb took this table from immuneACCESS and kept in-frame rearrangements with V and J called. Such tables lack part of the clones; where checked against another copy, unresolved V genes explain under half of the gap, and the rest is unexplained. V and J calls and clone size are as listed in that table; D and trimming were resolved from the DNA. Here the sample has around 50,000 clones; around 74% occur a single time. About 12% of the sample is in the top ten clones.

In light of the paper, this sample's time point label describes: cycle 4 day 1 (C4D1), after 6 weeks of nivolumab. Every trial patient had relapsed following autologous stem cell transplantation, and prior brentuximab vedotin exposure was what differed among cohorts A, B and C. The trial cohort was composed of over 50 patients with relapsed/refractory classical Hodgkin lymphoma, for whom complete response, partial response or progressive disease was recorded as best overall response. In the multi-cohort phase II CheckMate 205 trial, trial patients received single-agent nivolumab. Best overall response was determined by an independent review committee according to the 2007 International Working Group response criteria. PBMCs from the trial were collected at three points: immediately before nivolumab initiation (C1D1), and during therapy at cycle 2 day 1 and cycle 4 day 1. After peripheral blood was drawn into 8 mL Vacutainer Cell Preparation Tubes, PBMCs were isolated by centrifugation and then cryopreserved.

This clone occurred once. The target of this receptor is not known. No base quality information exists; no much larger clone differs at one position. The origin of this receptor is a human donor with classical Hodgkin lymphoma. This receptor chain uses TRBV7-9 and TRBJ1-1; the D gene cannot be resolved reliably. Here the sequenced sample was peripheral blood mononuclear cells (PBMCs), taken before the fourth cycle of nivolumab. The nucleotides are TGTGCCACCACACCAAGTGAGAACACTGAAGCTTTCTTT. Its translation reads: CATTPSENTEAFF.